This T cell receptor beta chain was recorded in a study of a mutant IDH1 vaccine in newly diagnosed glioma. Study-wide context: Vaccination began 4-6 weeks post radiotherapy alone, or with temozolomide cycles.

Time point denoted: week 35, safety follow-up. Doses comprised 300 ug of mutant IDH1 20-mer peptide each, plus topical imiquimod. New WHO grade 3 or 4 astrocytomas that were IDH1-mutant and ATRX-lost occurred in the donors. The assay was immunoSEQ multiplex PCR, and TCRdb's table has in-frame clones only and misses some. Counted here are approximately 60,000 clones, roughly 90% occurring once; the ten biggest clones make up more than 1.5%. A word on this clone: Its antigen is still unknown.

In germline, CDR1 is SGHAT, CDR2 FQNNGV. V dropped 2 bases and J dropped 5; count of bases not matched to a gene: 5. The CDR3 is made up of 16 amino acids. The source was PBMCs, collected from a glioma patient whose treatment included an IDH1 peptide vaccine. This chain uses TRBV11-2 with TRBJ2-5; TRBD2 aligns across 13 bases. This clonotype was obtained from a man aged 35 to 55 with glioma. This CDR3 reads CASSLTSGRAGETQYF. The CDR3 DNA reads as TGTGCCAGCAGCTTAACTAGCGGGAGGGCCGGGGAGACCCAGTACTTC.